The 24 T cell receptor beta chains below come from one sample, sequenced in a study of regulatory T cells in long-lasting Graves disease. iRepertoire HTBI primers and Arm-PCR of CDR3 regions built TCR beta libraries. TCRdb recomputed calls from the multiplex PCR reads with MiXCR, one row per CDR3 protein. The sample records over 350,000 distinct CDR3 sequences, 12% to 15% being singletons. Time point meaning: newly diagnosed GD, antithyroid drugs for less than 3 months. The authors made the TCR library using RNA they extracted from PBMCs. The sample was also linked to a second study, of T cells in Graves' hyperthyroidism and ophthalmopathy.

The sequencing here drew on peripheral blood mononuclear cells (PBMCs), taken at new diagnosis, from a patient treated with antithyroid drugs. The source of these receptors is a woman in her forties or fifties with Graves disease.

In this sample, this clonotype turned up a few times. The CDR3 DNA is TGTGCCAGCAGTGAAGGAGGGTTGGGGGGGACCCAGTACTTC. It encodes CASSEGGLGGTQYF. The chain couples TRBV6-1 to TRBJ2-5; D is perhaps TRBD2 (6 bases). CDR1 is MNHNS, CDR2 SASEGT, per germline. This CDR3 is built from 14 residues. Between the trimmed V and J ends, which lost 1 base and 7 bases, there was a span of 13 bases.

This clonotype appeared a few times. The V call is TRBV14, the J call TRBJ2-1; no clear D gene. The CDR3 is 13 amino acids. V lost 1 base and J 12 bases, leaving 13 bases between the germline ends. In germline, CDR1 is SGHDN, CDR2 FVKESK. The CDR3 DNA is TGTGCCAGCAGCCAAGTAGACCCCCTGGGGCAGTTCTTC. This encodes CASSQVDPLGQFF.

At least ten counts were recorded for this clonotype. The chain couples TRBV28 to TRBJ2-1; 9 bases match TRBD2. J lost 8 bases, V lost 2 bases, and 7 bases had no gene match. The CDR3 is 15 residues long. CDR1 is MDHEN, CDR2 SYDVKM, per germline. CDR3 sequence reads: CASSLVGGRGDEQFF. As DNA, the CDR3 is TGTGCCAGCAGTTTAGTTGGCGGGAGGGGCGATGAGCAGTTCTTC. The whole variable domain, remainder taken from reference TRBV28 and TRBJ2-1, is DVKVTQSSRYLVKRTGEKVFLECVQDMDHENMFWYRQDPGLGLRLIYFSYDVKMKEKGDIPEGYSVSREKKERFSLILESASTNQTSMYLCASSLVGGRGDEQFFGPGTRLTVL.

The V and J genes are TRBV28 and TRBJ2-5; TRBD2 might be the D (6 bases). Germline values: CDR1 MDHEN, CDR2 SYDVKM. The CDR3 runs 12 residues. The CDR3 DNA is TGTTCCACGGGACTCGAGGGGGAGACCCAGTACTTC. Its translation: CSTGLEGETQYF.

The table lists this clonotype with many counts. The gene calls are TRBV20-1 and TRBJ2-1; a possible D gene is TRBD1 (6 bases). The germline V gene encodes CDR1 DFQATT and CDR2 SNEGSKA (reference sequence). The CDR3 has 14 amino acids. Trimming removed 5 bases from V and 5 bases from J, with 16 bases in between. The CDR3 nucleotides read TGCAGTGCTGCAGACCGGGACATACACAATGAGCAGTTCTTC. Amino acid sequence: CSAADRDIHNEQFF.

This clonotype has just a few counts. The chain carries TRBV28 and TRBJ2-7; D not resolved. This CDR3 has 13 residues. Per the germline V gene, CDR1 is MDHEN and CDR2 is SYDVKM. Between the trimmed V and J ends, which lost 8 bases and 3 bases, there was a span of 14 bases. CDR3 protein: CASGLPVNYEQYF. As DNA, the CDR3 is TGTGCCAGCGGCCTTCCAGTAAACTACGAGCAGTACTTC. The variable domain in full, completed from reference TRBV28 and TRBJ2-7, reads DVKVTQSSRYLVKRTGEKVFLECVQDMDHENMFWYRQDPGLGLRLIYFSYDVKMKEKGDIPEGYSVSREKKERFSLILESASTNQTSMYLCASGLPVNYEQYFGPGTRLTVT.

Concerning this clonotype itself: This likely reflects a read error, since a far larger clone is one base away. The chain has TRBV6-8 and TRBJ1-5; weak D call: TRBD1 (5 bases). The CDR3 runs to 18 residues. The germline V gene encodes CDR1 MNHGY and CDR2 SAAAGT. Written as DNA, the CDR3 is TGTACCAGCAGTTACCATAAGACAGTTATTAATAGCAATCAGCCCCAGCATTTT. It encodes CTSSYHKTVINSNQPQHF.

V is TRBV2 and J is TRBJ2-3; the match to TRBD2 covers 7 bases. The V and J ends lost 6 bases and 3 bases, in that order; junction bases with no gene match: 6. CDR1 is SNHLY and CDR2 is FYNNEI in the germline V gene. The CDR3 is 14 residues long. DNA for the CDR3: TGTGCCAGCAGACCGACAGCGGGGACAGATACGCAGTATTTT. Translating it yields CASRPTAGTDTQYF.

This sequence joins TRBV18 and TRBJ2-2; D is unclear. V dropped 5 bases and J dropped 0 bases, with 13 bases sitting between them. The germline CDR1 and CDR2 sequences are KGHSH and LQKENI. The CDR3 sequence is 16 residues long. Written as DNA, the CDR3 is TGTGCCAGCTCAAAAGACGCCCAAACGAACACCGGGGAGCTGTTTTTT. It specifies CASSKDAQTNTGELFF.

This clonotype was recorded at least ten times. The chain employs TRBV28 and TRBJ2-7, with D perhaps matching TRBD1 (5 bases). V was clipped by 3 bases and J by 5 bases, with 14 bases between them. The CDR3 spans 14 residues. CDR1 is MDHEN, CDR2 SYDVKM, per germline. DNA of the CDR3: TGTGCCAGCAGTTTCGTCTGGGGCAGTAACGAGCAGTACTTC. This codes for CASSFVWGSNEQYF.

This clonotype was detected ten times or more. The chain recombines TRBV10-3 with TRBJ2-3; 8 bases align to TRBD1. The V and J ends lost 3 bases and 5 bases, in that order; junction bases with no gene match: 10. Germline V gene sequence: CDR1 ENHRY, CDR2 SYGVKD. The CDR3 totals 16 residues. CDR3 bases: TGTGCCATCAGTGAAGGGGGAGACAGGGGCAAAGATACGCAGTATTTT. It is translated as CAISEGGDRGKDTQYF.

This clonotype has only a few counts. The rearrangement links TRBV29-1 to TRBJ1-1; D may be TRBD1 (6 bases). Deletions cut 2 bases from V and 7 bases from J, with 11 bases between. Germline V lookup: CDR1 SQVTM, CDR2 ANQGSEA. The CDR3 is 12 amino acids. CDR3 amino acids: CSVELGQFEAFF. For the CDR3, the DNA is TGCAGCGTTGAACTAGGACAGTTTGAAGCTTTCTTT. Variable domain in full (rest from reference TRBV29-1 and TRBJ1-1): SAVISQKPSRDICQRGTSLTIQCQVDSQVTMMFWYRQQPGQSLTLIATANQGSEATYESGFVIDKFPISRPNLTFSTLTVSNMSPEDSSIYLCSVELGQFEAFFGQGTRLTVV.

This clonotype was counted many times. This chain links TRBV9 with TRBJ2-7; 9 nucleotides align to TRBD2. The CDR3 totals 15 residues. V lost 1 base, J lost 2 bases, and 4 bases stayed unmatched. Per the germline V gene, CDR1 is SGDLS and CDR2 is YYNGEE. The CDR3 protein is CASSVSAGGTYEQYF. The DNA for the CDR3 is TGTGCCAGCAGCGTATCTGCGGGAGGGACCTACGAGCAGTACTTC.

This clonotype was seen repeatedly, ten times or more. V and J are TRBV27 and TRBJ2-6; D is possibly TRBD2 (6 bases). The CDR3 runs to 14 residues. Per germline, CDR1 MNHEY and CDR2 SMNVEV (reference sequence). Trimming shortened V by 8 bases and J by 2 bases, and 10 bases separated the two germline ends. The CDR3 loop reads CASRRVAGANVLTF. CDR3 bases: TGTGCCAGCCGGAGGGTCGCTGGGGCCAACGTCCTGACTTTC. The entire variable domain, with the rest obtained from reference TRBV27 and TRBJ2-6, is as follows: EAQVTQNPRYLITVTGKKLTVTCSQNMNHEYMSWYRQDPGLGLRQIYYSMNVEVTDKGDVPEGYKVSRKEKRNFPLILESPSPNQTSLYFCASRRVAGANVLTFGAGSRLTVL.

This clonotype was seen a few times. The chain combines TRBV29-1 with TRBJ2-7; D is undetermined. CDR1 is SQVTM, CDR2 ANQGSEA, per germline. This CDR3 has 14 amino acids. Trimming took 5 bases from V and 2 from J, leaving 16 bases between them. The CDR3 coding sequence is TGCAGCGTTCCGGGCCCCGTTAGCACCTACGAGCAGTACTTC. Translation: CSVPGPVSTYEQYF.

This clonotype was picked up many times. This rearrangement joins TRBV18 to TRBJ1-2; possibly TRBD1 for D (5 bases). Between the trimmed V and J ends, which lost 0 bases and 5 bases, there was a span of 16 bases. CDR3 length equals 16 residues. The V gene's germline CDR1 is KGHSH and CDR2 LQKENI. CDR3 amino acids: CASSPPSLNRRYGYTF. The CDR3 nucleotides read TGTGCCAGCTCACCACCGAGTTTGAACAGGCGTTATGGCTACACCTTC.

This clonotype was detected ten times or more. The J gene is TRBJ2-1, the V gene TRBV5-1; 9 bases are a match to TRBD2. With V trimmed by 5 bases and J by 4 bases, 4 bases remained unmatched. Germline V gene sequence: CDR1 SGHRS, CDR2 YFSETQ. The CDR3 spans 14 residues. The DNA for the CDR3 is TGCGCCAGCAGAATTAGCGGGAGTTACAATGAGCAGTTCTTC. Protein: CASRISGSYNEQFF.

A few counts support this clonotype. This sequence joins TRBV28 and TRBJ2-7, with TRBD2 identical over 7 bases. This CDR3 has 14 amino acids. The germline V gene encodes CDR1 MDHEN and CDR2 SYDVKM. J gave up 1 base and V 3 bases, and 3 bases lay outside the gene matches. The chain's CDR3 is CASSFLAESYEQYF. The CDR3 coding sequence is TGTGCCAGCAGTTTCCTAGCGGAGTCCTACGAGCAGTACTTC.

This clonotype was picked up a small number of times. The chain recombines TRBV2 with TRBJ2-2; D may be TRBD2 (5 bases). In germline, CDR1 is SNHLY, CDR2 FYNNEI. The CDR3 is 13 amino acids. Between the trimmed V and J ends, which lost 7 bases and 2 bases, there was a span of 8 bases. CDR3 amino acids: CASKRLNTGELFF. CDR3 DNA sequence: TGTGCCAGCAAGCGGTTAAACACCGGGGAGCTGTTTTTT.

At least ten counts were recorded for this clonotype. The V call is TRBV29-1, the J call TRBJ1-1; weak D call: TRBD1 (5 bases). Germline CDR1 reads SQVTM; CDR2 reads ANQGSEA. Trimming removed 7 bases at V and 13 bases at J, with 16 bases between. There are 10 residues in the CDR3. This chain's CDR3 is CSAGTSDGFF. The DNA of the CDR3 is TGCAGCGCCGGGACCTCAGACGGTTTCTTT.

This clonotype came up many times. The CDR3 region has the DNA TGTGCCAGCAGCTTAGAAACTAGCGGGAGAGTCACAGATACGCAGTATTTT. This gives the protein CASSLETSGRVTDTQYF. The rearrangement uses TRBV7-9 and TRBJ2-3, with TRBD2 matching over 11 bases. CDR1 and CDR2 from the germline V gene are SEHNR and FQNEAQ (reference sequence). Trimming removed 1 base from V and 2 bases from J; junction bases left unmatched: 5. The CDR3 has 17 residues.

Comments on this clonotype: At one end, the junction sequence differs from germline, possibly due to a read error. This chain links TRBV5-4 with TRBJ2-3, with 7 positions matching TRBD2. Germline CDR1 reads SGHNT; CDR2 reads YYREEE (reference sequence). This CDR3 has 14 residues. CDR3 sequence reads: CVLSSGTRTYTQYF. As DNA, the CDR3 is TGTGTGTTAAGCAGCGGGACCCGCACATATACGCAGTATTTT.

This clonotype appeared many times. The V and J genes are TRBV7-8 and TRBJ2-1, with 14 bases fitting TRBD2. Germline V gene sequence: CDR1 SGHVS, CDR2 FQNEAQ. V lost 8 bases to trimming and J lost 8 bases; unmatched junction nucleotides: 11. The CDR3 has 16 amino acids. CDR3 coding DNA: TGTGCCAGCGGCCCTGGGACTAGCGGGAGAAAGTATGAGCAGTTCTTC. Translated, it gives CASGPGTSGRKYEQFF.

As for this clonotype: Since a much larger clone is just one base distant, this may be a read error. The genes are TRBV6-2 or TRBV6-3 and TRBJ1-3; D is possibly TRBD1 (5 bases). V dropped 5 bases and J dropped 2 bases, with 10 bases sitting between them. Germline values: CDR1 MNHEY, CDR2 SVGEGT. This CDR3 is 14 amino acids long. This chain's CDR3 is CASSEPGAGNTIYF. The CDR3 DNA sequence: TGTGCCAGCAGTGAACCGGGGGCTGGAAACACCATATATTTT.